The next 20 T cell receptor beta chains were all read from a single sample in a study of early T cells in non-severe SARS-CoV-2 infection. MiXCR was run by TCRdb on the 5' RACE reads, yielding one entry per CDR3 protein. The sample has around 88,000 distinct CDR3 sequences, 13% to 15% seen once; the top ten hold 6% to 7.5%. Specimen: whole blood. The origin of the receptors is an adult who was a healthcare worker with PCR-confirmed SARS-CoV-2 infection or an uninfected control (not recorded which).

There are many counts of this clonotype. The V call is TRBV7-9, the J call TRBJ1-1; D is possibly TRBD1 (5 bases). The germline CDR1 and CDR2 sequences are SEHNR and FQNEAQ (reference sequence). With 5 bases removed from V and 3 bases from J, the gap between germline ends came to 10 bases. This CDR3 is built from 13 residues. The CDR3 DNA reads as TGTGCCAGCAGCCGAGGACAACACACTGAAGCTTTCTTT. Its protein is CASSRGQHTEAFF.

The chain uses TRBV9 and TRBJ2-1; 14 nucleotides align to TRBD2. V lost 4 bases to trimming and J lost 8 bases; unmatched junction nucleotides: 11. The CDR3 covers 17 residues. CDR1 and CDR2 from the germline V gene are SGDLS and YYNGEE. CDR3 loop: CASSPHPGTSGSDEQFF. The CDR3 bases are TGTGCCAGCAGCCCACACCCCGGGACTAGCGGGAGTGATGAGCAGTTCTTC.

A few counts support this clonotype. This chain uses TRBV18 with TRBJ2-5; possibly TRBD2 for D (5 bases). Trimming removed 2 bases at V and 2 bases at J, with 12 bases between. Germline values: CDR1 KGHSH, CDR2 LQKENI. This CDR3 contains 15 residues. CDR3 residues: CASSPTLAVQETQYF. DNA of the CDR3: TGTGCCAGCTCACCAACTCTAGCAGTACAAGAGACCCAGTACTTC.

The genes are TRBV2 and TRBJ2-3, with 9 nucleotides matching TRBD2. This CDR3 spans 16 amino acids. With 4 bases clipped from V and 2 bases from J, the junction kept 7 bases outside the gene matches. Germline CDR1 and CDR2: SNHLY and FYNNEI. The CDR3: CASSVGASGNTDTQYF. The CDR3 DNA reads TGTGCCAGCAGTGTAGGGGCTAGCGGGAACACAGATACGCAGTATTTT.

This clonotype was detected ten times or more. This rearrangement joins TRBV6-1 to TRBJ2-5; 8 positions agree with TRBD2. V gave up 2 bases and J gave up 5 bases; unmatched junction bases: 10. The V gene's germline CDR1 is MNHNS and CDR2 SASEGT. The CDR3 consists of 16 residues. For the CDR3, the DNA is TGTGCCAGCAGTGAAATCGAACGGGAGGGCCGGGAGACCCAGTACTTC. Translation: CASSEIEREGRETQYF.

This chain joins TRBV7-9 and TRBJ1-6, with TRBD1 matching over 8 bases. Trimming cost V 5 bases and J 1 base; bases outside gene matches: 4. This CDR3 is built from 16 residues. Germline V gene sequence: CDR1 SEHNR, CDR2 FQNEAQ (reference sequence). In nucleotides, the CDR3 is TGTGCCAGCAGCACGGACAGGGCGTCCTATAATTCACCCCTCCACTTT. Translating it yields CASSTDRASYNSPLHF. The full variable domain, with the rest looked up from reference TRBV7-9 and TRBJ1-6, is DTGVSQNPRHKITKRGQNVTFRCDPISEHNRLYWYRQTLGQGPEFLTYFQNEAQLEKSRLLSDRFSAERPKGSFSTLEIQRTEQGDSAMYLCASSTDRASYNSPLHFGNGTRLTVT.

This chain joins TRBV9 and TRBJ2-1; D is possibly TRBD1 or TRBD2 (6 bases each). V lost 4 bases and J 0 bases, leaving 14 bases between the germline ends. The germline V gene encodes CDR1 SGDLS and CDR2 YYNGEE. This CDR3 contains 16 residues. The CDR3 sequence: CASSSRGDSSYNEQFF. The CDR3 nucleotides read TGTGCCAGCAGCTCTAGGGGGGACTCCTCCTACAATGAGCAGTTCTTC.

This clonotype was counted a few times. The chain has TRBV19 and TRBJ2-1, with 7 bases that match TRBD1. Germline V gene lookup returns CDR1 LNHDA and CDR2 SQIVND (reference sequence). CDR3 length: 16 amino acids. V lost 7 bases and J lost 7; bases outside the gene matches: 16. For the CDR3, the DNA is TGTGCCAGTAAAGGGGGCCCTATTGGACTTCGTAATGAGCAGTTCTTC. It is translated as CASKGGPIGLRNEQFF.

V and J are TRBV7-6 and TRBJ1-5; D remains ambiguous. The CDR3 has 15 residues. The V end was cut by 5 bases, the J end by 1 base, with 12 bases between. Germline CDR1 is SGHVS and CDR2 is FNYEAQ. CDR3 nucleotides: TGTGCCAGCAGCCTCGCCGGACGGAGCAATCAGCCCCAGCATTTT. This codes for CASSLAGRSNQPQHF. Full variable domain (remainder filled in from reference TRBV7-6 and TRBJ1-5): GAGVSQSPRYKVTKRGQDVALRCDPISGHVSLYWYRQALGQGPEFLTYFNYEAQQDKSGLPNDRFSAERPEGSISTLTIQRTEQRDSAMYRCASSLAGRSNQPQHFGDGTRLSIL.

This chain connects TRBV11-2 to TRBJ2-1; D remains unclear. Germline V lookup: CDR1 SGHAT, CDR2 FQNNGV. V was shortened by 3 bases and J by 8 bases, with 17 bases between the two germline ends. The CDR3 has 15 amino acids. The CDR3 coding sequence is TGTGCCAGCAGCTTGGGTTATAGCATTTACGATGAGCAGTTCTTC. Amino acid sequence: CASSLGYSIYDEQFF.

V gene TRBV28 combines with J gene TRBJ2-7; D is tentatively TRBD1 or TRBD2 (6 bases each). This CDR3 has 13 amino acids. V was trimmed by 3 bases and J by 4 bases, leaving 10 bases between them. Germline loops: CDR1 MDHEN, CDR2 SYDVKM. This CDR3 is CASSFRGGYEQYF. The CDR3 coding sequence is TGTGCCAGCAGTTTTAGAGGGGGGTACGAGCAGTACTTC.

V usage is TRBV27 and J usage is TRBJ2-7; D possibly matches TRBD1 or TRBD2 (6 bases each). Germline CDR1 is MNHEY and CDR2 is SMNVEV (reference sequence). The CDR3 spans 15 residues. V lost 5 bases, J lost 4 bases, and 18 bases lay in between. This CDR3 reads CASSKMGGSEYEQYF. CDR3 sequence (DNA): TGTGCCAGCAGTAAGATGGGGGGCTCGGAGTACGAGCAGTACTTC.

This clonotype was seen only a few times. The J gene is TRBJ2-5, the V gene TRBV6-4; D not certain. The CDR3 consists of 15 residues. V was trimmed by 5 bases and J by 5 bases, leaving 18 bases between them. Germline lookup yields CDR1 MRHNA and CDR2 SNTAGT. The CDR3 loop reads CASSMNLGAAETQYF. The CDR3 coding sequence is TGTGCCAGCAGTATGAACCTAGGAGCTGCCGAGACCCAGTACTTC.

This chain uses TRBV5-4 with TRBJ2-3; possibly TRBD1 for D (7 bases). The CDR3 loop spans 16 amino acids. V lost 4 bases and J lost 4, with 19 bases in between. CDR1 is SGHNT and CDR2 is YYREEE in the germline V gene (reference sequence). As DNA, the CDR3 is TGTGCCAGCAGCCGACAGCAGGGGGGCCGGTCAGATACGCAGTATTTT. Translated: CASSRQQGGRSDTQYF.

The CDR3 reads CATSAQVAGKNEQFF. The DNA for the CDR3 is TGTGCCACCAGCGCGCAGGTAGCGGGAAAAAATGAGCAGTTCTTC. The rearrangement uses TRBV15 and TRBJ2-1; 8 nucleotides agree with TRBD2. The CDR3 extends over 15 amino acids. Germline assignment: CDR1 LNHNV and CDR2 YYDKDF (reference sequence). V shed 5 bases and J 7 bases; nucleotides not matched to a gene: 10.

The gene calls are TRBV2 and TRBJ1-1; D remains unclear. The germline gives CDR1 SNHLY, CDR2 FYNNEI. The CDR3 covers 11 residues. Trimming removed 5 bases at V and 8 bases at J, with 9 bases between. In DNA form, the CDR3 reads TGTGCCAGCAGTCCCCCGGGGGAAGCTTTCTTT. Translation: CASSPPGEAFF.

This clonotype has just a few counts. The V and J genes are TRBV7-6 and TRBJ2-3, with 9 nucleotides matching TRBD2. CDR1 is SGHVS, CDR2 FNYEAQ, per germline. After removal of 5 bases from V and 7 bases from J, the junction contained 7 bases not matched to a gene. The CDR3 spans 14 residues. The CDR3 coding sequence is TGTGCCAGCAGCCGAGGACTAGCGAAAAATACGCAGTATTTT. This sequence encodes CASSRGLAKNTQYF.

The chain employs TRBV6-5 and TRBJ2-2, with 10 bases identical to TRBD1. Trimming removed 5 bases from V and 7 bases from J; junction bases left unmatched: 7. There are 15 residues in the CDR3. The germline V gene encodes CDR1 MNHEY and CDR2 SVGAGI. CDR3 coding DNA: TGTGCCAGCAGTACCGACAGGGGGCTTGTCGGGGAGCTGTTTTTT. This translates into CASSTDRGLVGELFF.

The J gene is TRBJ2-1, the V gene TRBV24-1; D call uncertain. V gave up 2 bases and J gave up 4 bases, with 5 bases separating them. The CDR3 runs 13 residues. CDR1 is KGHDR, CDR2 SFDVKD, per germline. DNA of the CDR3: TGTGCCACCAGTGATTCCAGGTACAATGAGCAGTTCTTC. Its translation: CATSDSRYNEQFF.

V usage is TRBV6-2 or TRBV6-3 and J usage is TRBJ1-6; possibly TRBD1 for D (6 bases). The CDR3 spans 13 residues. V was shortened by 7 bases and J by 5 bases, with 9 bases between the two germline ends. Per germline, CDR1 MNHEY and CDR2 SVGEGT. CDR3 sequence reads: CASTDRHNSPLHF. DNA of the CDR3: TGTGCCAGCACCGACAGGCATAATTCACCCCTCCACTTT.